The rows below give T cell receptor beta chains drawn from one sample of a study of blood T cell repertoires in COVID-19. Produced via immunoSEQ multiplex PCR; TCRdb's table is partial and in-frame only. The profile shows about 200,000 clones, about nine tenths of them singletons. Material: peripheral blood. The origin of the receptors is a man between 18 and 35 years old with active or convalescent COVID-19. The CDR3 runs from the conserved cysteine through the conserved F or W.

TRBV12-3/TRBV12-4 | CASSLTGRNTIYF
TRBV6-5 | CASGASGRRLETQYF
TRBV9 | CASSVGGLANNEQFF
TRBV24-1 | CATSVGQGVQETQYF
TRBV5-1 | CASSLLQETQYF
TRBV7-9 | CASSRGTGGTGELFF
TRBV27 | CASNPQGNEQFF
TRBV19 | CASSMTGGETQYF
TRBV30 | CAWSVGGTGTNSPLHF
TRBV6-2/TRBV6-3 | CASSSLAGGQETQYF
TRBV6-1 | CASSEVAAPYEQYF
TRBV3-1/TRBV3-2 | CASSQTGSSTDTQYF
TRBV7-3 | CASSQRGQNTEAFF
TRBV30 | CAWTYRPTYGYTF
TRBV7-9 | CASSLEVLGDEQFF
TRBV9 | CASSSTGTMNTGELFF
TRBV6-5 | CASSHQGSDTEAFF
TRBV5-1 | CASSFGTEVNGYTF
TRBV2 | CASHGGSTDTQYF
TRBV6-5 | CASSPSAGRNTEAFF
TRBV12-3/TRBV12-4 | CASSSSVNSPLHF
TRBV27 | CASSSPYEQYF
TRBV7-2 | CASSIASSTDTQYF
TRBV19 | CASSERGGVAGEHEQYF
TRBV6-4 | CASSGTSGRAGYEQYF
TRBV3-1/TRBV3-2 | CASSQGNRGEKLFF
TRBV3-1/TRBV3-2 | CASSPGTGGEAFF
TRBV11-2 | CASRHITGGETQYF
TRBV9 | CASSGGRGRSEEQYF
TRBV7-3 | CASSRQGARDTEAFF
TRBV27 | CASSRRGGSSYNEQFF
TRBV7-9 | CASSNTGGGNTEAFF
TRBV19 | CASSMRGQAGPGNTIYF
TRBV4-1 | CASSQDSRGQVNEQFF
TRBV30 | CAWSVPLLTGRDYGYTF
TRBV24-1 | CATSEGGSGNTIYF
TRBV13 | CASSLGLGEHSYNEQFF
TRBV16 | CASSQGFAGGLPKIDYNEQFF
TRBV19 | CASTSDRDSPLHF
TRBV27 | CASSLFPGLSSYNEQFF
TRBV7-9 | CASSPDRNTGELFF
TRBV27 | CASKKHGGTGNNYGYTF
TRBV19 | CASSIGSGSYQPQHF
TRBV3-1/TRBV3-2 | CASSPKYPMGAKRPHSYTF
TRBV3-1/TRBV3-2 | CASSQGTYYEQYF
TRBV3-1/TRBV3-2 | CASSPLTRKSKETQYF
TRBV3-1/TRBV3-2 | CASSHRDRYEQYF
TRBV29-1 | CSAERTNTDTQYF